The 6 T cell receptor beta chains listed next were all sequenced from one sample in a study of molecular identifiers for immune sequencing clone quantification (dated 2018 in TCRdb). Receptors were amplified or captured by PCR. The sequencer listed for this sample is Illumina HiSeq 4000. The public reads were run again by TCRdb, first through fastp at Q25 and then through MiXCR, and only productive beta chains were kept. Rows merge per CDR3 protein into single entries with the most common DNA and genes. The sample yields around 480,000 distinct CDR3 sequences; around a fifth were counted once. The ten largest clones add up to around 0.84% of the sample. The sample consisted of naive CD8+ T cells from blood, with Jurkat cell RNA spiked in. In light of the paper, this sample's cell subset or site label describes: FACS-sorted CD8+CD4-CCR7+CD45RA+ naive T cells. The origin of the receptors is a human donor in good health. Some libraries in this study had Jurkat cell RNA spiked in.

In this sample, this clonotype turned up many times. The chain is built from TRBV18 and TRBJ2-5; TRBD2 aligns across 7 bases. Losses at the gene ends were 3 bases for V and 2 bases for J; bases not matched to a gene: 6. Germline values: CDR1 KGHSH, CDR2 LQKENI. The CDR3 totals 15 residues. In DNA form, the CDR3 reads TGTGCCAGCTCACCCGTGCTAGCGGAACAAGAGACCCAGTACTTC. Its translation: CASSPVLAEQETQYF.

This chain connects TRBV6-5 to TRBJ2-7; tentatively, D is TRBD2 (5 bases). Germline loops: CDR1 MNHEY, CDR2 SVGAGI. V lost 2 bases, J lost 6 bases, and 5 bases lay in between. The CDR3 has 11 amino acids. The CDR3 spells CASSYLAEQYF. The CDR3 region has the DNA TGTGCCAGCAGTTACCTAGCCGAGCAGTACTTC.

The CDR3 nucleotides are TGTGCCAGCAGCGTCTTAGGGCAGATCCAAGAGACCCAGTACTTC. Its protein product is CASSVLGQIQETQYF. The chain combines TRBV9 with TRBJ2-5; D unclear. V gave up 2 bases and J gave up 1 base, with 12 bases separating them. Germline values: CDR1 SGDLS, CDR2 YYNGEE. CDR3 length: 15 amino acids. Full variable domain (rest looked up from reference TRBV9 and TRBJ2-5): DSGVTQTPKHLITATGQRVTLRCSPRSGDLSVYWYQQSLDQGLQFLIQYYNGEERAKGNILERFSAQQFPDLHSELNLSSLELGDSALYFCASSVLGQIQETQYFGPGTRLLVL.

J is TRBJ2-7 and V is TRBV19; possible D gene TRBD2, 6 bases. The CDR3 extends over 15 amino acids. V lost 6 bases to trimming and J lost 0 bases, with 15 bases between them. Germline-derived CDR1 and CDR2 are LNHDA and SQIVND (reference sequence). The CDR3 protein is CASSFGTAFSYEQYF. The CDR3 DNA is TGTGCCAGTAGCTTTGGGACTGCCTTCTCCTACGAGCAGTACTTC.

This chain joins TRBV6-1 and TRBJ2-1, with 11 bases fitting TRBD2. J gave up 5 bases and V 2 bases, and 5 bases lay outside the gene matches. Germline CDR1 and CDR2: MNHNS and SASEGT. The CDR3 has 16 residues. The CDR3 bases are TGTGCCAGCAGTGAACCTACTAGCGGGAGTCACAATGAGCAGTTCTTC. As protein: CASSEPTSGSHNEQFF.

The chain joins TRBV27 to TRBJ2-5; D gene uncertain. This CDR3 has 14 residues. The germline V gene encodes CDR1 MNHEY and CDR2 SMNVEV (reference sequence). V lost 8 bases and J lost 5, with 18 bases in between. This chain's CDR3 is CASAPLGVGETQYF. CDR3 bases: TGTGCCAGCGCTCCCCTTGGGGTCGGGGAGACCCAGTACTTC.